A selection of T cell receptor beta chains follows, all from one sample in a study of blood T cell repertoires in COVID-19. Profiled with immunoSEQ multiplex PCR; TCRdb holds only in-frame clones, not every one. The sample records fewer than 200,000 clones, around 85% being singletons. Input material: peripheral blood. The receptor source for this set is a man aged 60 to 69 who had recovered from COVID-19. The CDR3 runs from the conserved cysteine through the conserved F or W. The listing skips clone size in some rows; elsewhere it reads once, few, many or a size class.

>NA|TRBV19|TRBJ1-2
CASSPRTWTGQGPYGYTF
>once|TRBV5-1|TRBJ2-7
CASSLQGTAYEQYF
>NA|TRBV24-1|TRBJ2-5
CATSDHQRGGFGETQYF
>once|TRBV4-3|TRBJ2-5
CASSQETRGQETQYF
>NA|TRBV5-1|TRBJ1-1
CASSLVGDYTEAFF
>many|TRBV9|TRBJ1-6
CASSVGQGDNSPLHF
>NA|TRBV3-1/TRBV3-2|TRBJ2-5
CASSLGGQKYF
>NA|TRBV5-6|TRBJ1-2
CASSLEGAGGFGYTF
>NA|TRBV20-1|TRBJ1-2
CSASEGLNYGYTF
>NA|TRBV3-1/TRBV3-2|TRBJ1-1
CASSRGVNTEAFF
>NA|TRBV11-3|TRBJ2-2
CASSPGVNTGELFF
>NA|TRBV7-9|TRBJ2-3
CASTILAGGPTDTQYF
>NA|TRBV7-9|TRBJ2-7
CASSSTSSPGGAYEQYF
>once|TRBV12-3/TRBV12-4|TRBJ2-1
CASSLSAPGQFF
>NA|TRBV27|TRBJ2-3
CASSLDRSTDTQYF
>NA|TRBV4-2|TRBJ2-5
CASDLSGEGETQYF
>NA|TRBV11-2|TRBJ2-7
CASSLDRGEQYF
>NA|TRBV24-1|TRBJ1-2
CATSDLRGGVYGYTF
>NA|TRBV7-9|TRBJ1-4
CASSLTTGINEKLFF
>NA|TRBV19|TRBJ2-7
CASSIDRAGDSYEQYF
>NA|TRBV2|TRBJ1-5
CASSVGTVHSNQPQHF
>NA|TRBV12-5|TRBJ2-7
CASGIDYEQYF
>NA|TRBV21-1|TRBJ2-7
CASSKRTTGTYEQYF
>NA|TRBV19|TRBJ2-7
CASSIGGTYSYEQYF
>NA|TRBV5-4|TRBJ1-3
CASSRGATSGNTIYF
>NA|TRBV24-1|TRBJ2-1
CATSDPRFSGDYNEQFF
>NA|TRBV6-2/TRBV6-3|TRBJ2-7
CASSRHTGTSLYEQYF
>NA|TRBV19|TRBJ1-3
CASSIHGTVSGNTIYF
>NA|TRBV19|TRBJ2-5
CASSPGTAETQYF
>NA|TRBV27|TRBJ2-1
CASSPGLAGGSSYNEQFF